One and the same sample provided the 13 T cell receptor beta chains below, sequenced in a study of blood T cell repertoires in COVID-19. Assay: immunoSEQ multiplex PCR; the TCRdb copy retains only in-frame clones and omits some. Among about 220,000 clones listed, approximately 82% were seen once. Source material: peripheral blood. The receptors come from a woman over 75 with acute or convalescent COVID-19.

The chain carries TRBV9 and TRBJ2-3; 8 nucleotides match TRBD2. J gave up 3 bases and V 0 bases, and 9 bases lay outside the gene matches. From germline, CDR1 is SGDLS and CDR2 YYNGEE. The CDR3 totals 17 residues. The DNA for the CDR3 is TGTGCCAGCAGCGTAGTAGCGGGGTTGTCACGGACAGATACGCAGTATTTT. It codes for CASSVVAGLSRTDTQYF.

V usage is TRBV5-1 and J usage is TRBJ2-2; 8 bases are shared with TRBD1. Per germline, CDR1 SGHRS and CDR2 YFSETQ. V lost 4 bases to trimming and J lost 5 bases; unmatched junction nucleotides: 10. The CDR3 has 16 residues. This CDR3 is CASSLTRGLGTGELFF. The CDR3 region has the DNA TGCGCCAGCAGCCTTACCAGGGGGCTCGGGACCGGGGAGCTGTTTTTT.

V usage is TRBV4-2 and J usage is TRBJ1-2; the D gene is possibly TRBD1 (6 bases). The V end was cut by 0 bases, the J end by 4 bases, with 15 bases between. The CDR3 is made up of 16 amino acids. Germline V gene sequence: CDR1 LGHNA, CDR2 YNFKEQ. This chain's CDR3 is CASSQDENRAAYGYTF. CDR3 DNA: TGTGCCAGCAGCCAAGATGAGAACAGGGCGGCCTATGGCTACACCTTC.

The chain has TRBV28 and TRBJ1-5; unclear D gene. Germline V gene lookup returns CDR1 MDHEN and CDR2 SYDVKM. The CDR3 has 15 amino acids. The ends were cut back, 2 bases at V and 5 bases at J, with 13 bases in the middle. The CDR3 region has the DNA TGTGCCAGCAGTTTAATTGAGGGTGGGGATCAGCCCCAGCATTTT. Its translation: CASSLIEGGDQPQHF.

This clone occurred a few times. The gene calls are TRBV2 and TRBJ2-1, with 9 bases aligning to TRBD2. V lost 3 bases and J lost 7; bases outside the gene matches: 7. This CDR3 is built from 15 residues. Germline loops: CDR1 SNHLY, CDR2 FYNNEI. CDR3 DNA: TGTGCCAGCAGTGAGGTAGCGGGGGCCCGGAATGAGCAGTTCTTC. This encodes CASSEVAGARNEQFF.

This chain connects TRBV28 to TRBJ2-7, with 9 bases matching TRBD2. The CDR3 runs 14 residues. V shed 6 bases and J 3 bases; nucleotides not matched to a gene: 6. CDR1 is MDHEN, CDR2 SYDVKM, per germline. The CDR3 DNA is TGTGCCAGCAGCCGGAGCGGGGGGCTCTACGAGCAGTACTTC. Protein: CASSRSGGLYEQYF.

This clone was counted a few times. The CDR3 DNA reads TGTGCCAGCTCACGGTCAGGGTACAACTATGGCTACACCTTC. Translating gives CASSRSGYNYGYTF. The rearrangement links TRBV18 to TRBJ1-2; D perhaps matches TRBD1 (5 bases). The germline V gene encodes CDR1 KGHSH and CDR2 LQKENI. This CDR3 region has 14 residues. Trimming took 4 bases from V and 2 from J, leaving 11 bases between them.

This rearrangement joins TRBV12-3 or TRBV12-4 to TRBJ1-5; tentative D call: TRBD1 (5 bases). CDR3 size: 13 residues. V lost 5 bases, J lost 11 bases, and 16 bases lay in between. Here the CDR3 reads CASSLGGIWTQHF. CDR3 DNA sequence: TGTGCCAGCAGTCTGGGGGGGATTTGGACCCAGCATTTT.

The chain carries TRBV5-1 and TRBJ2-7; 7 positions match TRBD1. This CDR3 comprises 15 residues. The V gene's germline CDR1 is SGHRS and CDR2 YFSETQ. The trim removed 3 bases at V and 7 bases at J, leaving 13 bases unmatched. The CDR3 loop reads CASSSGQDLRGEQYF. CDR3 DNA sequence: TGCGCCAGCAGCTCCGGACAGGACCTCCGGGGTGAGCAGTACTTC.

The genes are TRBV2 and TRBJ1-5; D may be TRBD1 (6 bases). This CDR3 contains 12 residues. Germline assignment: CDR1 SNHLY and CDR2 FYNNEI. V was trimmed by 9 bases and J by 2 bases, leaving 8 bases between them. The CDR3 bases are TGTGCCAGAGGGACACGCAATCAGCCCCAGCATTTT. Translation: CARGTRNQPQHF.

The genes are TRBV3-1 (or the pseudogene TRBV3-2) and TRBJ1-4; D may be TRBD1 (6 bases). The CDR3 loop spans 13 amino acids. The germline V and J ends were trimmed by 4 bases and 6 bases, with 9 bases remaining between them. Germline values: CDR1 LGHDT, CDR2 YNNKEL (reference sequence). The CDR3 is CASSLHRDEKLFF. CDR3 DNA: TGTGCCAGCAGCCTCCACAGGGATGAAAAACTGTTTTTT.

This chain links TRBV6-5 with TRBJ1-4, with D possibly being TRBD1 (5 bases). The CDR3 totals 15 residues. The germline V and J ends were trimmed by 5 bases and 8 bases, with 18 bases remaining between them. Germline V lookup: CDR1 MNHEY, CDR2 SVGAGI. CDR3 sequence (DNA): TGTGCCAGCAGTCCTCCCGGTCTTCGGGGGGAAAAACTGTTTTTT. Translation gives CASSPPGLRGEKLFF.

This rearrangement joins TRBV28 to TRBJ1-4; D perhaps matches TRBD1 (5 bases). This CDR3 spans 14 amino acids. With 10 bases removed from V and 1 base from J, the gap between germline ends came to 13 bases. The germline CDR1 and CDR2 sequences are MDHEN and SYDVKM. The chain's CDR3 is CAIRTQGTNEKLFF. In DNA form, the CDR3 reads TGTGCCATCCGAACCCAGGGAACTAATGAAAAACTGTTTTTT.